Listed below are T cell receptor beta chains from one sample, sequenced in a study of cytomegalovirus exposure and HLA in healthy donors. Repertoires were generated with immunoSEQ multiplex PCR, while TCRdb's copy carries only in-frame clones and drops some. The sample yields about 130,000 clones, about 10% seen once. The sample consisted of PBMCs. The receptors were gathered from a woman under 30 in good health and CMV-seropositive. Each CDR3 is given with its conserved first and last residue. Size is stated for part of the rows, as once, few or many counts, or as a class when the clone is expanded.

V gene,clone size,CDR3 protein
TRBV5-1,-,CASSEGLAGITSTDTQYF
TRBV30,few,CAWSPRVTNYGYTF
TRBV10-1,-,CASSSRTGRGTEAFF
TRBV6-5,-,CASSYEGDATGELFF
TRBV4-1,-,CASSHRTSGGNGETQYF
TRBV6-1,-,CASSDGGTSGTGELFF
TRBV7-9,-,CASSLSVSGNTIYF
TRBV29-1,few,CSVEGRVSYEQYF
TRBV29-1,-,CSALSPADTQYF
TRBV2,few,CASRTSGSTGELFF